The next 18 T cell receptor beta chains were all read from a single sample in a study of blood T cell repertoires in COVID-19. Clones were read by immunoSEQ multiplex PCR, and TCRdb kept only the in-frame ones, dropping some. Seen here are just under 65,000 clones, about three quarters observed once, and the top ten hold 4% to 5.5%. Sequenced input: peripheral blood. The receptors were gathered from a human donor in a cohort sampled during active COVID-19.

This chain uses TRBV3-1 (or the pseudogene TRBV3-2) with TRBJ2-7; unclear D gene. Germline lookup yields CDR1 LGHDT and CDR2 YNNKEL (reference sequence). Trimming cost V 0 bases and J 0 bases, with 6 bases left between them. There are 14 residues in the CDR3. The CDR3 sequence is CASSQDWSSYEQYF. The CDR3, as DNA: TGTGCCAGCAGCCAAGACTGGAGCTCCTACGAGCAGTACTTC.

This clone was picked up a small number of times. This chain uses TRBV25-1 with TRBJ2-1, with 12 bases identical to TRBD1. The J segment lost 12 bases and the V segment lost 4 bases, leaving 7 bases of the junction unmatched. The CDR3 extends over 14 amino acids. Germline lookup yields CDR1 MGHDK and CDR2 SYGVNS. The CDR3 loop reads CASSAGQGAPRQFF. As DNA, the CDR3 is TGTGCCAGCAGTGCGGGACAGGGGGCGCCGAGGCAGTTCTTC.

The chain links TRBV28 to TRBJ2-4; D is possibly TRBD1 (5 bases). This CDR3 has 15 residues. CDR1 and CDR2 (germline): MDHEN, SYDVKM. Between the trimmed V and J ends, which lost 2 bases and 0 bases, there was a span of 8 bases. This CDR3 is CASSLVGVAKNIQYF. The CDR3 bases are TGTGCCAGCAGTTTAGTAGGGGTAGCCAAAAACATTCAGTACTTC.

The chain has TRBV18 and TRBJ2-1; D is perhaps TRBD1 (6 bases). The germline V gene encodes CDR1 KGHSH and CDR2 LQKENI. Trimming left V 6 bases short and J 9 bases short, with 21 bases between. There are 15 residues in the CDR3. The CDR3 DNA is TGTGCCAGCTCCCCCGAAACAGGGTTCGGCGGTGAGCAGTTCTTC. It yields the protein CASSPETGFGGEQFF.

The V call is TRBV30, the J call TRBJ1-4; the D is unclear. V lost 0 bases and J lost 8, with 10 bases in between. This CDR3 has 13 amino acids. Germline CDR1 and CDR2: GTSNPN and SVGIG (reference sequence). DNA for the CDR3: TGTGCCTGGAGTGTACTACTCGGGGAAAAACTGTTTTTT. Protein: CAWSVLLGEKLFF.

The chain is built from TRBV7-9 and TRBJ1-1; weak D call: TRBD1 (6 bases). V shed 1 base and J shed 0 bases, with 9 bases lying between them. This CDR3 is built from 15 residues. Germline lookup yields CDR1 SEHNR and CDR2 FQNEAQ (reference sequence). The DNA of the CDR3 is TGTGCCAGCAGCTTAGAGGGGGGGATGAACACTGAAGCTTTCTTT. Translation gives CASSLEGGMNTEAFF.

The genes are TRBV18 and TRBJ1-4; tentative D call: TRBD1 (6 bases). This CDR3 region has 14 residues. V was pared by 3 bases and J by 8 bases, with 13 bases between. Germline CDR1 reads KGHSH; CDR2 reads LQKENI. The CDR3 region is CASSPPTGREKLFF. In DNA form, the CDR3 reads TGTGCCAGCTCACCCCCGACAGGTCGAGAAAAACTGTTTTTT. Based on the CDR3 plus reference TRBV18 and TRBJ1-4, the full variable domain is NAGVMQNPRHLVRRRGQEARLRCSPMKGHSHVYWYRQLPEEGLKFMVYLQKENIIDESGMPKERFSAEFPKEGPSILRIQQVVRGDSAAYFCASSPPTGREKLFFGSGTQLSVL.

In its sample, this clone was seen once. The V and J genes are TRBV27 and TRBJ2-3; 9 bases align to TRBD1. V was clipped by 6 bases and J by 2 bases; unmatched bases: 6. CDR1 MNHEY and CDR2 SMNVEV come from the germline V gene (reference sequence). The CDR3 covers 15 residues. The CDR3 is CASRQTGGVTDTQYF. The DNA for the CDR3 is TGTGCCAGCAGGCAGACAGGGGGTGTCACAGATACGCAGTATTTT.

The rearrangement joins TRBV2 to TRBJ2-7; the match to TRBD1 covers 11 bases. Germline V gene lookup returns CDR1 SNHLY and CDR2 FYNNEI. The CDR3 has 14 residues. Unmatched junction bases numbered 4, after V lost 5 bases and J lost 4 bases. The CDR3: CASSRTGGAYEQYF. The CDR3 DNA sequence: TGTGCCAGCAGTCGGACAGGGGGCGCATACGAGCAGTACTTC.

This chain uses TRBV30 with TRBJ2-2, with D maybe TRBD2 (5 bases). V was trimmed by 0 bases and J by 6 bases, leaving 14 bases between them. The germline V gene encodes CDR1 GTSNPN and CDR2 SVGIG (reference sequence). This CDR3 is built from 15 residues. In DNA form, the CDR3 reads TGTGCCTGGAGTGTACTCTCAAAGAGGGCCGGGGAGCTGTTTTTT. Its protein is CAWSVLSKRAGELFF.

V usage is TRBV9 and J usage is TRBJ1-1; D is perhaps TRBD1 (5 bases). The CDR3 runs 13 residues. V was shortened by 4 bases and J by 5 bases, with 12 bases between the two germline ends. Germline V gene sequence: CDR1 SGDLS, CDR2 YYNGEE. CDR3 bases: TGTGCCAGCAGCCCGGGGGGAAGGACTGAAGCTTTCTTT. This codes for CASSPGGRTEAFF. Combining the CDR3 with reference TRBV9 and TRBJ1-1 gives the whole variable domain DSGVTQTPKHLITATGQRVTLRCSPRSGDLSVYWYQQSLDQGLQFLIQYYNGEERAKGNILERFSAQQFPDLHSELNLSSLELGDSALYFCASSPGGRTEAFFGQGTRLTVV.

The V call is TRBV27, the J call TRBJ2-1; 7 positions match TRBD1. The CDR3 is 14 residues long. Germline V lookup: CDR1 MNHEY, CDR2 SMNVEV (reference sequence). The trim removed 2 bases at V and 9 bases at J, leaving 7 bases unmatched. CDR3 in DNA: TGTGCCAGCAGTTTAGAAGGGGGCCTAGGTGAGCAGTTCTTC. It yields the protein CASSLEGGLGEQFF.

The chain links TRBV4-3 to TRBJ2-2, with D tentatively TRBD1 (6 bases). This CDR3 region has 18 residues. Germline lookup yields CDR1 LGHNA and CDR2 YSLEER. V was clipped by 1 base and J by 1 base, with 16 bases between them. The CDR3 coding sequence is TGCGCCAGCAGCCAAGGAGGTGGGGGCAAATTGAACACCGGGGAGCTGTTTTTT. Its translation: CASSQGGGGKLNTGELFF.

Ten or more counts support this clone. CDR3 in amino acids: CASSKWMLNGSSYNSPLHF. The CDR3 DNA reads as TGTGCCAGCAGCAAGTGGATGTTGAACGGGAGCTCCTATAATTCACCCCTCCACTTT. This chain uses TRBV21-1 with TRBJ1-6. TRBV21-1 is tagged as a pseudogene. The CDR3 runs to 19 residues.

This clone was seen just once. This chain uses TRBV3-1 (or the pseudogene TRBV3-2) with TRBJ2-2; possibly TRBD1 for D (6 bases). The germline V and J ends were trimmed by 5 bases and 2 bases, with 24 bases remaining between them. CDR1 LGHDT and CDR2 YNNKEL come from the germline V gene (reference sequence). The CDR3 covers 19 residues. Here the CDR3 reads CASSSPRVVGDTNTGELFF. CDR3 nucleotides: TGTGCCAGCAGCTCCCCCCGTGTCGTGGGGGACACAAACACCGGGGAGCTGTTTTTT.

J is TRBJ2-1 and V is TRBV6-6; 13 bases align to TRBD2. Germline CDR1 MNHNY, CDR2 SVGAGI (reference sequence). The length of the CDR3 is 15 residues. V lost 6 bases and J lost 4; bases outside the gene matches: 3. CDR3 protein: CASSEGLAGYNEQFF. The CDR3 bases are TGTGCCAGCAGCGAGGGACTAGCGGGATACAATGAGCAGTTCTTC.

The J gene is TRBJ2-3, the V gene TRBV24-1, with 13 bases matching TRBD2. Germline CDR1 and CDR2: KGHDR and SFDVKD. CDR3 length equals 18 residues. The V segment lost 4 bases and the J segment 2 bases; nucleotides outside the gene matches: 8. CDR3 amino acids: CATSDYRTSGGATDTQYF. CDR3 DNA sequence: TGTGCCACCAGTGACTACCGCACTAGCGGGGGGGCCACAGATACGCAGTATTTT.

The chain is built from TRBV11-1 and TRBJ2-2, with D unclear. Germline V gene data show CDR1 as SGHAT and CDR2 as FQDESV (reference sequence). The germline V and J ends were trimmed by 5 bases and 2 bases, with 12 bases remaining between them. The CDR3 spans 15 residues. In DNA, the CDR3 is TGTGCCAGCAGCCTACTAAGCTCTAACACCGGGGAGCTGTTTTTT. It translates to CASSLLSSNTGELFF. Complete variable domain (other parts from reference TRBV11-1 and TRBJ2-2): EAEVAQSPRYKITEKSQAVAFWCDPISGHATLYWYRQILGQGPELLVQFQDESVVDDSQLPKDRFSAERLKGVDSTLKIQPAELGDSAMYLCASSLLSSNTGELFFGEGSRLTVL.